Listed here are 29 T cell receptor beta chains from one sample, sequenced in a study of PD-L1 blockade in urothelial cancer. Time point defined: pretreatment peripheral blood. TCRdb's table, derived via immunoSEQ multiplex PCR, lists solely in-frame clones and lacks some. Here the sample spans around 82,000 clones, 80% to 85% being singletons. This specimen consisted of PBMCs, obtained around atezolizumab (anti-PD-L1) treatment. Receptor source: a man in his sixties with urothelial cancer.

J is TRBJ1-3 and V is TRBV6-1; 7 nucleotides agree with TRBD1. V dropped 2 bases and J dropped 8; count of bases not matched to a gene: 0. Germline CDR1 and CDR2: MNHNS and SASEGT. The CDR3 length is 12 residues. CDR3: CASSEQGDTIYF. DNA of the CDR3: TGTGCCAGCAGTGAACAGGGGGACACCATATATTTT.

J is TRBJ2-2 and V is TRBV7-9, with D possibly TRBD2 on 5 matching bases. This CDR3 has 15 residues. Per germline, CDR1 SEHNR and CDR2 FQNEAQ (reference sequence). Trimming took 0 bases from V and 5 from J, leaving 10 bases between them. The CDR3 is CASSLAAGGTGELFF. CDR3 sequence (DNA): TGTGCCAGCAGCTTAGCGGCGGGCGGAACCGGGGAGCTGTTTTTT.

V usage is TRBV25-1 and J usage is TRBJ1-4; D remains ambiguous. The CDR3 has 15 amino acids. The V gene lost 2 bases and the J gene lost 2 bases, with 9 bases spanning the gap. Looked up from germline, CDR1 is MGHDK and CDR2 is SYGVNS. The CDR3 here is CASSEQVGTNEKLFF. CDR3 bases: TGTGCCAGCAGTGAACAGGTTGGCACTAATGAAAAACTGTTTTTT.

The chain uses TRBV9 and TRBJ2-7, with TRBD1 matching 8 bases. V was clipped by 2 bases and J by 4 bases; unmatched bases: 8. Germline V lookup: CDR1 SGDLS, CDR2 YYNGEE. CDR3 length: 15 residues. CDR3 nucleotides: TGTGCCAGCAGCGTGTCCGAGACAGGGGTTTACGAGCAGTACTTC. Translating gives CASSVSETGVYEQYF.

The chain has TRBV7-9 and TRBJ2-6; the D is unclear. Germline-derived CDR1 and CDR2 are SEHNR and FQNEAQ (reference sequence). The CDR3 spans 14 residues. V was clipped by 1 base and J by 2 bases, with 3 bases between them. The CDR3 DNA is TGTGCCAGCAGCTTAGGAGCTGGGGCCAACGTCCTGACTTTC. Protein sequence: CASSLGAGANVLTF. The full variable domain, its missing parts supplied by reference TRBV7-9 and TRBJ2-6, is DTGVSQNPRHKITKRGQNVTFRCDPISEHNRLYWYRQTLGQGPEFLTYFQNEAQLEKSRLLSDRFSAERPKGSFSTLEIQRTEQGDSAMYLCASSLGAGANVLTFGAGSRLTVL.

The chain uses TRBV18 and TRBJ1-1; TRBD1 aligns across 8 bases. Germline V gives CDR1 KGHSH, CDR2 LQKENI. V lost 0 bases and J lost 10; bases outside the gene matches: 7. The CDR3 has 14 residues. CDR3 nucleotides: TGTGCCAGCTCACCACCAAAGGACAGGGTAGCAGCTTTCTTT. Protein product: CASSPPKDRVAAFF. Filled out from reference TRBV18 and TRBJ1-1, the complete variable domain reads NAGVMQNPRHLVRRRGQEARLRCSPMKGHSHVYWYRQLPEEGLKFMVYLQKENIIDESGMPKERFSAEFPKEGPSILRIQQVVRGDSAAYFCASSPPKDRVAAFFGQGTRLTVV.

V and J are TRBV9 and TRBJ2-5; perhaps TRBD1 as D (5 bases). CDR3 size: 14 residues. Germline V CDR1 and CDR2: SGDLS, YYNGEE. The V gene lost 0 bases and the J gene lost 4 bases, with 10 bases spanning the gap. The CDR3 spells CASSVGRARETQYF. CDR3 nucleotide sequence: TGTGCCAGCAGCGTAGGCAGGGCGAGAGAGACCCAGTACTTC.

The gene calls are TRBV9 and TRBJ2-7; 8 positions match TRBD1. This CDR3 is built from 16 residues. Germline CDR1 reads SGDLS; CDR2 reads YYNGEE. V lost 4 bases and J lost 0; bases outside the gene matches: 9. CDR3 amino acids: CASSPRRDRSSYEQYF. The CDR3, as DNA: TGTGCCAGCAGCCCCCGCCGGGACAGGAGCTCCTACGAGCAGTACTTC. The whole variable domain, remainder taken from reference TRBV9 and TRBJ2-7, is DSGVTQTPKHLITATGQRVTLRCSPRSGDLSVYWYQQSLDQGLQFLIQYYNGEERAKGNILERFSAQQFPDLHSELNLSSLELGDSALYFCASSPRRDRSSYEQYFGPGTRLTVT.

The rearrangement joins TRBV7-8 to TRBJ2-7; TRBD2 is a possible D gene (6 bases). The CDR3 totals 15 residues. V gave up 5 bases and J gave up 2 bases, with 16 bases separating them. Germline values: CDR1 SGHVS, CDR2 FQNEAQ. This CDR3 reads CASSPQEGLTYEQYF. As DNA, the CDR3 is TGTGCCAGCAGCCCACAGGAGGGCCTAACCTACGAGCAGTACTTC.

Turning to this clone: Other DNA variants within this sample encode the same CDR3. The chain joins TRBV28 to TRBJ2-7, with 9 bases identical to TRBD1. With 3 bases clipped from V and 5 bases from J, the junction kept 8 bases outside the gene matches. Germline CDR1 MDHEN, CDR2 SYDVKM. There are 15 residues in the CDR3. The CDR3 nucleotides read TGTGCCAGCAGTTTGTGGGGACAGGGCAGCCACGAGCAGTACTTC. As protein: CASSLWGQGSHEQYF.

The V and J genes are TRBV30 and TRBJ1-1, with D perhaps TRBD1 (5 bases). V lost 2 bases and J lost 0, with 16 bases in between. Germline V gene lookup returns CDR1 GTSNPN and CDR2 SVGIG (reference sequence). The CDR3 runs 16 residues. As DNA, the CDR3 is TGTGCCTGGAGTCCCCAGGGAGGTTACTTGAACACTGAAGCTTTCTTT. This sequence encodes CAWSPQGGYLNTEAFF.

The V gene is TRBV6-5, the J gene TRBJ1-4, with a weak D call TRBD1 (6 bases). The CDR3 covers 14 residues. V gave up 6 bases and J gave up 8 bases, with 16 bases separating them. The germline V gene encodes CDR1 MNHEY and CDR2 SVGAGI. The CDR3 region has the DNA TGTGCCAGCAGACTGACAGGAGGAAGAGAAAAACTGTTTTTT. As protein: CASRLTGGREKLFF.

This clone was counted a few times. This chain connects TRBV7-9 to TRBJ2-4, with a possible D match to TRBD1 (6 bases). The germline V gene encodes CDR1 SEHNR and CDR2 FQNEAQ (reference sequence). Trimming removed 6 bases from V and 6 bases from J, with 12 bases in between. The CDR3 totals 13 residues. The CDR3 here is CASSSGQINIQYF. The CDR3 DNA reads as TGTGCCAGCAGTTCTGGACAGATAAACATTCAGTACTTC.

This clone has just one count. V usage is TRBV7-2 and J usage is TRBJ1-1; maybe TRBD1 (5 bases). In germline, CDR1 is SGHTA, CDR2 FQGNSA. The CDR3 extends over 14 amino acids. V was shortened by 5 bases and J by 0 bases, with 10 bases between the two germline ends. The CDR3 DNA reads TGTGCCAGCAGCGCAGGGTGGATGAACACTGAAGCTTTCTTT. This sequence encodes CASSAGWMNTEAFF.

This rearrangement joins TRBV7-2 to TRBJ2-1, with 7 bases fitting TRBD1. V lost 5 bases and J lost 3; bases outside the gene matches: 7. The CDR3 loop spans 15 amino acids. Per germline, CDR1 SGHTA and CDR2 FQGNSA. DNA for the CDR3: TGTGCCAGCAGCCTCCGGGACAGAGTCTACAATGAGCAGTTCTTC. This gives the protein CASSLRDRVYNEQFF. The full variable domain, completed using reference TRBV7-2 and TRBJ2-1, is GAGVSQSPSNKVTEKGKDVELRCDPISGHTALYWYRQSLGQGLEFLIYFQGNSAPDKSGLPSDRFSAERTGGSVSTLTIQRTQQEDSAVYLCASSLRDRVYNEQFFGPGTRLTVL.

CDR3: CASSGGGAVDTQYF. The CDR3 DNA follows: TGTGCCAGCAGCGGCGGGGGGGCGGTAGATACGCAGTATTTT. The rearrangement joins TRBV5-4 to TRBJ2-3, with 9 positions matching TRBD2. The CDR3 is 14 amino acids. With 4 bases clipped from V and 5 bases from J, the junction kept 5 bases outside the gene matches. Germline V gene data show CDR1 as SGHNT and CDR2 as YYREEE (reference sequence).

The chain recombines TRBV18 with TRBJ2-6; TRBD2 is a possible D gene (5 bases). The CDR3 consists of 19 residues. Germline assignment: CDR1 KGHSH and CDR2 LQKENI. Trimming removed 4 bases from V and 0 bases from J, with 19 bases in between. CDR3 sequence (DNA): TGTGCCAGCTCACTGAAGGACTTTTCACCTTTCTCTGGGGCCAACGTCCTGACTTTC. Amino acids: CASSLKDFSPFSGANVLTF.

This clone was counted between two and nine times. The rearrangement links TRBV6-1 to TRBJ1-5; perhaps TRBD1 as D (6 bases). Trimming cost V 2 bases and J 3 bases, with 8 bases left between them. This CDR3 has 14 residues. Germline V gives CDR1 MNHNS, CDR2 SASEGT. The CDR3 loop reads CASSEQGHNQPQHF. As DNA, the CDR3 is TGTGCCAGCAGTGAACAGGGGCACAATCAGCCCCAGCATTTT.

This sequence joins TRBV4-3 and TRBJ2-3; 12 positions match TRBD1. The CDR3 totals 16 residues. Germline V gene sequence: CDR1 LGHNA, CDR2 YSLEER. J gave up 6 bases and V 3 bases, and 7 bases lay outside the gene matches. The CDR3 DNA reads TGCGCCAGCAGCCATAGGGACAGGGGGCGCAGTGATACGCAGTATTTT. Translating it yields CASSHRDRGRSDTQYF.

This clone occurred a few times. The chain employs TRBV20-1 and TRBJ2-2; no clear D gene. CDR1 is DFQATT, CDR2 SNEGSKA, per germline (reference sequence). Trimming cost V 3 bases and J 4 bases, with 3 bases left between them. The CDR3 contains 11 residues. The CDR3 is CSASRTGELFF. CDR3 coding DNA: TGCAGTGCTAGTCGCACCGGGGAGCTGTTTTTT.

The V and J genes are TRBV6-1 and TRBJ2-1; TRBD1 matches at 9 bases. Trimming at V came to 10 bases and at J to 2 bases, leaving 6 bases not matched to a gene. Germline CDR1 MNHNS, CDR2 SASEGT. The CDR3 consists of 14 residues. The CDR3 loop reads CATTDRGPYNEQFF. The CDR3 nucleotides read TGTGCCACTACGGACAGGGGTCCCTACAATGAGCAGTTCTTC.

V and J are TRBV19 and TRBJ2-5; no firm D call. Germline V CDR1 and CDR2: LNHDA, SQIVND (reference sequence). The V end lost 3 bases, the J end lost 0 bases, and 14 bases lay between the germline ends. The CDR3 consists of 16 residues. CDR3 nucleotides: TGTGCCAGTAGTATGCTTCACAGCTGGTACCAAGAGACCCAGTACTTC. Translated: CASSMLHSWYQETQYF.

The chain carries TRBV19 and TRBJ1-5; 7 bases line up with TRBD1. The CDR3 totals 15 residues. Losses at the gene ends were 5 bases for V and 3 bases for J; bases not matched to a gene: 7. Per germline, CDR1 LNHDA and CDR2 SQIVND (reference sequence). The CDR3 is CASSFGQVDNQPQHF. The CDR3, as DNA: TGTGCCAGTAGTTTCGGACAGGTCGACAATCAGCCCCAGCATTTT.

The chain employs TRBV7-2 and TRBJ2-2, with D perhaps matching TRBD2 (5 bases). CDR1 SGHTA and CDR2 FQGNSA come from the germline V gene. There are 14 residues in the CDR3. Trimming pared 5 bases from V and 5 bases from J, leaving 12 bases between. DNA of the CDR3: TGTGCCAGCAGCCCGATCGGGGTAACCGGGGAGCTGTTTTTT. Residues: CASSPIGVTGELFF.

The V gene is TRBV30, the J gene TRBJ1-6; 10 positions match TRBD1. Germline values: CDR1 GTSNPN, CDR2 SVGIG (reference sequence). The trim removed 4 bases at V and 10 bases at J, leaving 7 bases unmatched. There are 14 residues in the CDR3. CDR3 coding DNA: TGTGCCTGGATTAAGGGACAGGGGAACTCACCCCTCCACTTT. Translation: CAWIKGQGNSPLHF.

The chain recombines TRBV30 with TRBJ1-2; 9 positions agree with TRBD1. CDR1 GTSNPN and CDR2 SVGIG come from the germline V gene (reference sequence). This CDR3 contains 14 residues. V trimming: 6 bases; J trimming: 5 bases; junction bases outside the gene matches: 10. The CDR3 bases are TGTGCCTGTAGTACAGGGGGCTCGGGATATGGCTACACCTTC. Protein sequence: CACSTGGSGYGYTF.

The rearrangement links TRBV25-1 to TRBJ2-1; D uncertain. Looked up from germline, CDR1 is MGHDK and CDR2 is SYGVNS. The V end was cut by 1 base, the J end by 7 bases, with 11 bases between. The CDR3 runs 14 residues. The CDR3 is CASSESSPVNEQFF. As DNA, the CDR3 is TGTGCCAGCAGTGAATCGAGCCCCGTGAATGAGCAGTTCTTC.

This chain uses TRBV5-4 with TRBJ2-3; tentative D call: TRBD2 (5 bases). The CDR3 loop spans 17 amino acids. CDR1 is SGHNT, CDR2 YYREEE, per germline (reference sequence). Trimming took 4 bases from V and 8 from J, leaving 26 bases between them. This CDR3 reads CASSIPSGGLVAGTQYF. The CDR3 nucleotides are TGTGCCAGCAGCATCCCGTCGGGTGGGCTGGTCGCGGGTACGCAGTATTTT.

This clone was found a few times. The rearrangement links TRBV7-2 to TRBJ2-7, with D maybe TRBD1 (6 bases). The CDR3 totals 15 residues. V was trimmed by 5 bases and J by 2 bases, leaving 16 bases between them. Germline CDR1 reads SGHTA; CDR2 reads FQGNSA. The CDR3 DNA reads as TGTGCCAGCAGCCCCCAGGGGCAGGGGACCTACGAGCAGTACTTC. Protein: CASSPQGQGTYEQYF.